This T cell receptor beta chain was sequenced in a study of metastatic and nonmetastatic thyroid tumors. Background on the study: Across peripheral blood and tumor or nodule tissue samples taken from malignant and benign thyroid patients, the repertoires were compared with one another.

Germline V CDR1 and CDR2: SGHAT, FQNNGV. V lost 1 base and J lost 6, with 7 bases in between. The CDR3 is made up of 13 amino acids. Notes on the study in general: Benign nodules reportedly had significantly lower TCR beta diversity than malignant thyroid tumors in blood and tumor.

In regard to this clone: Its antigen is not identified.

Study processing details: Across clinicopathological groups, CDR3 differences served as the basis for building a distant-metastasis classifier for papillary thyroid cancer. TCRdb re-called the PCR reads with MiXCR. The V and J calls reflect TCRdb's pipeline rather than the authors' work. The profile shows about 40,000 clones, 16% of them singletons. All patients were untreated before thyroid surgery. The V gene is TRBV11-2, the J gene TRBJ1-5; maybe TRBD1 (6 bases). This receptor was taken from a female donor with papillary thyroid cancer or a benign thyroid nodule (not recorded which). Some clones in this sample may be carry-over from other donors' samples. The source material was blood. The CDR3 nucleotides read TGTGCCAGCAGCTTAGGGGGGCTTCAGCCCCAGCATTTT. Translating it yields CASSLGGLQPQHF.